These 23 T cell receptor beta chains originate from one sample sequenced in a study of technical replicates of blood from a few donors. Sequencing used immunoSEQ multiplex PCR; TCRdb keeps in-frame clones, though not all of them. The sample lists about 74,000 clones, nearly 97% occurring once. Sequencing was performed on T cells isolated from PBMCs. These receptors came from a human donor in good health.

The rearrangement joins TRBV13 to TRBJ1-1, with no clear D. CDR1 is PRHDT and CDR2 is FYEKMQ in the germline V gene (reference sequence). The CDR3 contains 11 residues. The V gene lost 7 bases and the J gene lost 7 bases, with 10 bases spanning the gap. The CDR3 DNA sequence: TGTGCCAGCACCTCGTATAATGAAGCTTTCTTT. This gives the protein CASTSYNEAFF.

This clone was recorded only once. The V call is TRBV7-9, the J call TRBJ2-7; tentatively, D is TRBD2 (6 bases). Germline V gene sequence: CDR1 SEHNR, CDR2 FQNEAQ (reference sequence). V gave up 5 bases and J gave up 4 bases, with 18 bases separating them. There are 15 residues in the CDR3. This chain's CDR3 is CASSLWDSGVYEQYF. The CDR3 nucleotides read TGTGCCAGCAGCCTATGGGACTCTGGGGTATACGAGCAGTACTTC. The variable domain in full, completed from reference TRBV7-9 and TRBJ2-7, reads DTGVSQNPRHKITKRGQNVTFRCDPISEHNRLYWYRQTLGQGPEFLTYFQNEAQLEKSRLLSDRFSAERPKGSFSTLEIQRTEQGDSAMYLCASSLWDSGVYEQYFGPGTRLTVT.

V and J are TRBV19 and TRBJ2-7; D ambiguous. The CDR3 sequence is 11 residues long. V was clipped by 8 bases and J by 1 base, with 6 bases between them. The germline gives CDR1 LNHDA, CDR2 SQIVND (reference sequence). CDR3 in amino acids: CASSQSYEQYF. CDR3 sequence (DNA): TGTGCCAGTTCGCAGTCCTACGAGCAGTACTTC.

This chain uses TRBV9 with TRBJ2-7, with D possibly TRBD1 on 6 matching bases. The CDR3 totals 15 residues. Germline CDR1 SGDLS, CDR2 YYNGEE. The ends were cut back, 0 bases at V and 1 base at J, with 11 bases in the middle. CDR3 region: CASSVDPDRSYEQYF. The DNA of the CDR3 is TGTGCCAGCAGCGTAGATCCAGACAGGTCCTACGAGCAGTACTTC.

CDR3 loop: CASSIDGTLLDGYTF. In nucleotides, the CDR3 is TGTGCCAGTAGTATAGATGGAACCCTGCTAGATGGCTACACCTTC. The chain is built from TRBV19 and TRBJ1-2, with D uncertain. V lost 0 bases to trimming and J lost 6 bases, with 14 bases between them. CDR1 is LNHDA, CDR2 SQIVND, per germline (reference sequence). The CDR3 length is 15 residues.

The chain carries TRBV4-2 and TRBJ2-1; tentative D call: TRBD2 (6 bases). The germline gives CDR1 LGHNA, CDR2 YNFKEQ. The CDR3 sequence is 13 residues long. V gave up 1 base and J gave up 10 bases, with 11 bases separating them. This chain's CDR3 is CASSQGGDSEQFF. CDR3 nucleotides: TGTGCCAGCAGCCAAGGAGGGGACTCGGAGCAGTTCTTC.

This chain joins TRBV7-9 and TRBJ1-2; 7 nucleotides agree with TRBD1. The CDR3 spans 14 residues. Germline trimming cut 1 base from V and 4 bases from J; bases unmatched to any gene: 3. Germline V gene data show CDR1 as SEHNR and CDR2 as FQNEAQ (reference sequence). In DNA form, the CDR3 reads TGTGCCAGCAGCTTAGGACAGGGAGGCTATGGCTACACCTTC. Amino acid sequence: CASSLGQGGYGYTF.

This clone was observed a single time. The rearrangement uses TRBV2 and TRBJ2-7, with 8 bases matching TRBD2. The CDR3 consists of 18 residues. Germline loops: CDR1 SNHLY, CDR2 FYNNEI. J was trimmed by 2 bases and V by 2 bases; bases with no gene match: 14. DNA for the CDR3: TGTGCCAGCAGTGAAACCCTACCGGGACTAGTAGTAGCCTACGAGCAGTACTTC. This sequence encodes CASSETLPGLVVAYEQYF.

The V and J genes are TRBV4-1 and TRBJ2-7; D unclear. The germline CDR1 and CDR2 sequences are MGHRA and YSYEKL. The V end was cut by 1 base, the J end by 1 base, with 8 bases between. CDR3 size: 14 residues. CDR3 region: CASSQGPFSYEQYF. The CDR3 DNA reads TGCGCCAGCAGCCAAGGGCCTTTTTCCTACGAGCAGTACTTC.

V is TRBV28 and J is TRBJ2-1, with TRBD2 as a possible D gene (6 bases). The CDR3 loop spans 14 amino acids. V lost 2 bases and J lost 8, with 13 bases in between. CDR1 is MDHEN and CDR2 is SYDVKM in the germline V gene. DNA of the CDR3: TGTGCCAGCAGTTTAATCGGGAGACTAGATGAGCAGTTCTTC. Protein product: CASSLIGRLDEQFF.

This clone showed up just once. The genes are TRBV6-6 and TRBJ2-7, with TRBD1 identical over 8 bases. The CDR3 runs to 13 residues. Germline V lookup: CDR1 MNHNY, CDR2 SVGAGI (reference sequence). The ends lost 7 bases at V and 1 base at J; junction bases unmatched: 3. The CDR3 bases are TGTGCCAGCACAGGGGGCCTATCCTACGAGCAGTACTTC. It is translated as CASTGGLSYEQYF.

The chain combines TRBV28 with TRBJ2-1; tentative D call: TRBD2 (5 bases). Trimming cost V 3 bases and J 0 bases, with 15 bases left between them. The CDR3 totals 17 residues. Germline CDR1 and CDR2: MDHEN and SYDVKM. CDR3 residues: CASSFNPEGSSYNEQFF. CDR3 DNA: TGTGCCAGCAGTTTCAATCCAGAGGGCAGCTCCTACAATGAGCAGTTCTTC.

This clone appeared a single time. The chain is built from TRBV28 and TRBJ2-1, with TRBD2 identical over 7 bases. CDR1 and CDR2 (germline): MDHEN, SYDVKM. The V gene end was trimmed by 11 bases and the J gene end by 4 bases; junction bases not matched to a gene: 8. This CDR3 comprises 13 residues. The CDR3 spells CACDSGRYNEQFF. The DNA for the CDR3 is TGTGCCTGTGATAGCGGGCGATACAATGAGCAGTTCTTC. Variable domain in full (rest from reference TRBV28 and TRBJ2-1): DVKVTQSSRYLVKRTGEKVFLECVQDMDHENMFWYRQDPGLGLRLIYFSYDVKMKEKGDIPEGYSVSREKKERFSLILESASTNQTSMYLCACDSGRYNEQFFGPGTRLTVL.

The chain joins TRBV28 to TRBJ2-1, with D possibly being TRBD2 (5 bases). The CDR3 is 11 amino acids. The germline gives CDR1 MDHEN, CDR2 SYDVKM. Between the trimmed V and J ends, which lost 4 bases and 11 bases, there was a span of 9 bases. In DNA form, the CDR3 reads TGTGCCAGCAGTTCAGCGACTAAGCAGTTCTTC. As protein: CASSSATKQFF.

This rearrangement joins TRBV28 to TRBJ2-7; 8 bases match TRBD2. After removal of 2 bases from V and 1 base from J, the junction contained 4 bases not matched to a gene. CDR1 and CDR2 (germline): MDHEN, SYDVKM. This CDR3 region has 15 residues. In nucleotides, the CDR3 is TGTGCCAGCAGTTTAAGCAGCGGGGGATCCTACGAGCAGTACTTC. Translated, it gives CASSLSSGGSYEQYF.

The J gene is TRBJ1-2, the V gene TRBV6-6, with 11 positions matching TRBD1. The V segment lost 2 bases and the J segment 7 bases; nucleotides outside the gene matches: 6. This CDR3 is 15 amino acids long. Germline-derived CDR1 and CDR2 are MNHNY and SVGAGI (reference sequence). CDR3 in amino acids: CASSYEWTGGGGYTF. In nucleotides, the CDR3 is TGTGCCAGCAGTTACGAATGGACAGGGGGCGGTGGCTACACCTTC.

This clone was counted only a few times. This sequence joins TRBV28 and TRBJ2-4; D is possibly TRBD1 (5 bases). CDR3 length: 13 residues. The germline V gene encodes CDR1 MDHEN and CDR2 SYDVKM. Trimming removed 3 bases from V and 8 bases from J, with 11 bases in between. This CDR3 is CASSFNMGHIQYF. Here the CDR3 DNA reads TGTGCCAGCAGTTTTAACATGGGGCACATTCAGTACTTC.

This sequence joins TRBV14 and TRBJ2-1; 10 bases fit TRBD2. Trimming took 4 bases from V and 9 from J; bases not matched to a gene: 9. The CDR3 runs to 15 residues. Germline CDR1 is SGHDN and CDR2 is FVKESK. The CDR3 protein is CASSPLIAGGGEQFF. The CDR3 DNA is TGTGCCAGCAGCCCTCTTATAGCGGGAGGTGGTGAGCAGTTCTTC.

V and J are TRBV19 and TRBJ2-3, with 10 bases matching TRBD2. The germline CDR1 and CDR2 sequences are LNHDA and SQIVND (reference sequence). V lost 1 base and J lost 6; bases outside the gene matches: 16. CDR3 length: 19 residues. The DNA for the CDR3 is TGTGCCAGTAGTATAGCATCAGGACTAGCGGAGACGTCAGGGGATACGCAGTATTTT. Translation: CASSIASGLAETSGDTQYF.

The chain links TRBV29-1 to TRBJ1-1; possibly TRBD1 for D (6 bases). V was shortened by 7 bases and J by 1 base, with 19 bases between the two germline ends. This CDR3 is built from 15 residues. Germline V CDR1 and CDR2: SQVTM, ANQGSEA. This CDR3 reads CSGTIYTGRNTEAFF. In nucleotides, the CDR3 is TGCAGCGGGACGATTTATACAGGGAGGAACACTGAAGCTTTCTTT.

This sequence joins TRBV9 and TRBJ2-7, with TRBD2 matching over 8 bases. The ends lost 0 bases at V and 5 bases at J; junction bases unmatched: 7. From germline, CDR1 is SGDLS and CDR2 YYNGEE. The CDR3 runs to 15 residues. For the CDR3, the DNA is TGTGCCAGCAGCGTAGGGAGCGGGAGTGTAGACGAGCAGTACTTC. This codes for CASSVGSGSVDEQYF.

This chain connects TRBV7-9 to TRBJ2-1, with D maybe TRBD2 (6 bases). The V end was cut by 5 bases, the J end by 8 bases, with 13 bases between. From germline, CDR1 is SEHNR and CDR2 FQNEAQ (reference sequence). The length of the CDR3 is 13 residues. CDR3 protein: CASSNRGGDEQFF. For the CDR3, the DNA is TGTGCCAGCAGCAACAGAGGCGGGGATGAGCAGTTCTTC.

V and J are TRBV2 and TRBJ1-4, with no clear D. V was shortened by 3 bases and J by 0 bases, with 2 bases between the two germline ends. Germline V gene data show CDR1 as SNHLY and CDR2 as FYNNEI. The CDR3 is 13 residues long. CDR3 residues: CASSDATNEKLFF. Written as DNA, the CDR3 is TGTGCCAGCAGTGACGCAACTAATGAAAAACTGTTTTTT.